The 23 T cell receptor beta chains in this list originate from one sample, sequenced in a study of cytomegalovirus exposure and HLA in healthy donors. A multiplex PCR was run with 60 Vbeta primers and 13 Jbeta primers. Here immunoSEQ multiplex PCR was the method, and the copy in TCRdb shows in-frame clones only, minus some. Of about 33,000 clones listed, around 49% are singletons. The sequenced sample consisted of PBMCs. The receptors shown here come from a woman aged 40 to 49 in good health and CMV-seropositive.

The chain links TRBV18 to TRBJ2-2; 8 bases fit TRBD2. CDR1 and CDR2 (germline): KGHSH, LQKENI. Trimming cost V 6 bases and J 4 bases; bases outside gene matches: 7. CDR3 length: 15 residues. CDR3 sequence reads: CASSSGTRITGELFF. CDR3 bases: TGTGCCAGCTCGTCCGGGACTAGGATCACCGGGGAGCTGTTTTTT.

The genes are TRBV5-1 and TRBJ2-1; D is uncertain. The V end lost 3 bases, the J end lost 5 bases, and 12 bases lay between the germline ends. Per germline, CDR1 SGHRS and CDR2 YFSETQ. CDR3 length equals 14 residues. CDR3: CASSWRGLDNEQFF. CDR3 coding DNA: TGCGCCAGCAGCTGGCGTGGGCTGGACAATGAGCAGTTCTTC.

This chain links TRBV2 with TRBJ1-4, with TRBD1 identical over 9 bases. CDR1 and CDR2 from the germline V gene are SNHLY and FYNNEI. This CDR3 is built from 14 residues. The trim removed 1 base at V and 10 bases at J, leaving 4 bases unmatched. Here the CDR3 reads CASSEDRTGAKLFF. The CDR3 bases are TGTGCCAGCAGTGAAGATCGGACAGGGGCAAAACTGTTTTTT. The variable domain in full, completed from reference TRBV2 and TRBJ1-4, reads EPEVTQTPSHQVTQMGQEVILRCVPISNHLYFYWYRQILGQKVEFLVSFYNNEISEKSEIFDDQFSVERPDGSNFTLKIRSTKLEDSAMYFCASSEDRTGAKLFFGSGTQLSVL.

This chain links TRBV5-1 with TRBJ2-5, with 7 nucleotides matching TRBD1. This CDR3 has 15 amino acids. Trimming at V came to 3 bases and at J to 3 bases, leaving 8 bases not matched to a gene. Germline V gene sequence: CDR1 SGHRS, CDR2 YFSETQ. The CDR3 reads CASSWTGTVEETQYF. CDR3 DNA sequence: TGCGCCAGCAGCTGGACCGGGACAGTGGAAGAGACCCAGTACTTC.

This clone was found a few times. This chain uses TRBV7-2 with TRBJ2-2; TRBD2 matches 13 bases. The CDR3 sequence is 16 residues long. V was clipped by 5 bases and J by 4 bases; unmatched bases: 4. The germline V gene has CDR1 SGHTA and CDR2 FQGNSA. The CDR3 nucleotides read TGTGCCAGCAGCCAAACTAGCGGGGGGGCCACCGGGGAGCTGTTTTTT. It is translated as CASSQTSGGATGELFF.

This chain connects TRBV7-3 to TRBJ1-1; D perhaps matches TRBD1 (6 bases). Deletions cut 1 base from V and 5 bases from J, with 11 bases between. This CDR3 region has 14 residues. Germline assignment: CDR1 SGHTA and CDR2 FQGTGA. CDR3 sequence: CASSLIAGETEAFF. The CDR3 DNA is TGTGCCAGCAGCTTAATTGCAGGGGAGACTGAAGCTTTCTTT.

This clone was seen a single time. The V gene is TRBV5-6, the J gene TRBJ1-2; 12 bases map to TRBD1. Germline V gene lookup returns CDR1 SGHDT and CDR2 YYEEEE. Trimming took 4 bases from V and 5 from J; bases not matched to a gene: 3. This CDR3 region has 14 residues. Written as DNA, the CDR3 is TGTGCCAGCAGCGGGGACAGGGGGCAATATGGCTACACCTTC. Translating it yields CASSGDRGQYGYTF.

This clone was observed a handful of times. The CDR3 bases are TGTGCCAGCCGAAGACAATTCTCGACCGGGGAGCTGTTTTTT. Translation gives CASRRQFSTGELFF. The chain carries TRBV6-5 and TRBJ2-2; D unclear. The CDR3 loop spans 14 amino acids. The V end lost 8 bases, the J end lost 5 bases, and 15 bases lay between the germline ends. Per the germline V gene, CDR1 is MNHEY and CDR2 is SVGAGI.

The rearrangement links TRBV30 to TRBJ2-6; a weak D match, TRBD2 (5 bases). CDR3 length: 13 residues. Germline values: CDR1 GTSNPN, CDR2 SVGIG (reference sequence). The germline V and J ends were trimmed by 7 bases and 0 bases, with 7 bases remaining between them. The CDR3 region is CALRGSGANVLTF. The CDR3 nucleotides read TGTGCCTTACGGGGCTCTGGGGCCAACGTCCTGACTTTC.

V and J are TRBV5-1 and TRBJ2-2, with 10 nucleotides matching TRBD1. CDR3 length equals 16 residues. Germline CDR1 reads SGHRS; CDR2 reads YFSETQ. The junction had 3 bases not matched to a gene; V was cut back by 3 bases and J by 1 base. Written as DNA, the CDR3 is TGCGCCAGCAGCTGGGACAGGGGAAGGAACACCGGGGAGCTGTTTTTT. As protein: CASSWDRGRNTGELFF.

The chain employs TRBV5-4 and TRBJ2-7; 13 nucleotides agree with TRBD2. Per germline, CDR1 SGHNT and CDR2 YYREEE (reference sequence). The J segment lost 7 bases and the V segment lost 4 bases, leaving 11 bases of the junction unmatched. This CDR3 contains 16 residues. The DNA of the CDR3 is TGTGCCAGCAGCCTTGCCGGGACTAGCGGGGTGGTGGAGCAGTACTTC. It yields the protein CASSLAGTSGVVEQYF. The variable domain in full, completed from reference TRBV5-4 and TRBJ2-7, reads ETGVTQSPTHLIKTRGQQVTLRCSSQSGHNTVSWYQQALGQGPQFIFQYYREEENGRGNFPPRFSGLQFPNYSSELNVNALELDDSALYLCASSLAGTSGVVEQYFGPGTRLTVT.

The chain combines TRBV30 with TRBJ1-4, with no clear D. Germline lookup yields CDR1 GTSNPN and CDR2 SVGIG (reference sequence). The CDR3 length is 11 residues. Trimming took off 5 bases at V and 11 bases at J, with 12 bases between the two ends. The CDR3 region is CAWEERPKLFF. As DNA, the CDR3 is TGTGCCTGGGAGGAGAGGCCGAAACTGTTTTTT.

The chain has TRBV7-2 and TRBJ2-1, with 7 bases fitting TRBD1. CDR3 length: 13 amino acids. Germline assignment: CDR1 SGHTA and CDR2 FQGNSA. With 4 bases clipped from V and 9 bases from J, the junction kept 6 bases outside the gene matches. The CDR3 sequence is CASSSYRGGEQFF. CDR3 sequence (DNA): TGTGCCAGCAGCTCATACAGGGGCGGTGAGCAGTTCTTC.

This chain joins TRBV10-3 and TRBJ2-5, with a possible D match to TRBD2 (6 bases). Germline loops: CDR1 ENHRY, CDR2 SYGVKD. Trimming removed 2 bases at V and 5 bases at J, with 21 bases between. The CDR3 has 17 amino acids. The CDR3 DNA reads TGTGCCATCAGTGAGGGGATCACGCGGGGAAGAGGGGAGACCCAGTACTTC. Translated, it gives CAISEGITRGRGETQYF.

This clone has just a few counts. In DNA, the CDR3 is TGTGCCAGCTCCGGGGGGCACAGCAATCAGCCCCAGCATTTT. This codes for CASSGGHSNQPQHF. This chain connects TRBV28 to TRBJ1-5; D possibly corresponds to TRBD1 (6 bases). The CDR3 spans 14 residues. The V gene lost 8 bases and the J gene lost 1 base, with 12 bases spanning the gap. Germline V gives CDR1 MDHEN, CDR2 SYDVKM.

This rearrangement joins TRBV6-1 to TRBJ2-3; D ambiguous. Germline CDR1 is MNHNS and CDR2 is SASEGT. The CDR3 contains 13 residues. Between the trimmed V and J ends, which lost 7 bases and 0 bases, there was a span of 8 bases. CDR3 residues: CASKHSSTDTQYF. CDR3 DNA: TGTGCCAGCAAACATTCTAGCACAGATACGCAGTATTTT.

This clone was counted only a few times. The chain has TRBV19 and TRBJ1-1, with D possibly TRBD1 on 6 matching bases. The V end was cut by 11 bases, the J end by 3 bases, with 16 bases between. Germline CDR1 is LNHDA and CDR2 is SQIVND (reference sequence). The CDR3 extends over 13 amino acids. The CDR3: CAGGAKGDTEAFF. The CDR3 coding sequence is TGTGCCGGGGGGGCGAAAGGTGACACTGAAGCTTTCTTT.

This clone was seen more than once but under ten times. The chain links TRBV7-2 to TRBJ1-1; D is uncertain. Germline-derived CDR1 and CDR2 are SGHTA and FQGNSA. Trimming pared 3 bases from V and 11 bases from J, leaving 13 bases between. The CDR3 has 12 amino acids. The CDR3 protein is CASSFLLREAFF. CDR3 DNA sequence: TGTGCCAGCAGCTTCCTCCTTCGTGAGGCTTTCTTT.

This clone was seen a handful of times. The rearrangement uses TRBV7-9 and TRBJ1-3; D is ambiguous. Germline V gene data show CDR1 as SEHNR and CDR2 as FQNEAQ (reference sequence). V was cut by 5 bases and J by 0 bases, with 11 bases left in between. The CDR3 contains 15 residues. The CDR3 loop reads CASSPTTASGNTIYF. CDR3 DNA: TGTGCCAGCAGCCCGACCACAGCCTCTGGAAACACCATATATTTT.

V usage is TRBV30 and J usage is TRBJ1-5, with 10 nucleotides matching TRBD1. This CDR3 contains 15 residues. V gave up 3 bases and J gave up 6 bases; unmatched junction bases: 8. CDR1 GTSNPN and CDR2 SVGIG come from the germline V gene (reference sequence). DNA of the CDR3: TGTGCCTGGAGCCCCAGGGACAGGGGTGCTCAGCCCCAGCATTTT. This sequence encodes CAWSPRDRGAQPQHF.

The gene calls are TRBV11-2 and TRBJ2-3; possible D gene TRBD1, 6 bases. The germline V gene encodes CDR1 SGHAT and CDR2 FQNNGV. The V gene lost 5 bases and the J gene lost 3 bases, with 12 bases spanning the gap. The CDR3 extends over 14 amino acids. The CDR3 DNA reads TGTGCCAGCAGCCAACCCGGACAGACAGATACGCAGTATTTT. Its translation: CASSQPGQTDTQYF. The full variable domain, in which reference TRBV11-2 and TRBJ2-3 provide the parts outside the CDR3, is EAGVAQSPRYKIIEKRQSVAFWCNPISGHATLYWYQQILGQGPKLLIQFQNNGVVDDSQLPKDRFSAERLKGVDSTLKIQPAKLEDSAVYLCASSQPGQTDTQYFGPGTRLTVL.

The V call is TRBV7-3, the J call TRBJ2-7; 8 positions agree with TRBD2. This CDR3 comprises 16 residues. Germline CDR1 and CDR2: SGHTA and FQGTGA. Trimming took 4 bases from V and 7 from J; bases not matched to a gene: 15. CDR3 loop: CASSSGSAGGPDEQYF. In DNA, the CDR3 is TGTGCCAGCAGCTCCGGGTCGGCGGGGGGCCCAGATGAGCAGTACTTC.

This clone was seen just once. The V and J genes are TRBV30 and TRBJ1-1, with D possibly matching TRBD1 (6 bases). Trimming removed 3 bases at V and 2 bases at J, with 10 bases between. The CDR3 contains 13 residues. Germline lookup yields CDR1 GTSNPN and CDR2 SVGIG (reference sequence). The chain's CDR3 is CAWSWTANTEAFF. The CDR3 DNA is TGTGCCTGGAGCTGGACAGCTAACACTGAAGCTTTCTTT. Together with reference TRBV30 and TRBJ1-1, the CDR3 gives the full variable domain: SQTIHQWPATLVQPVGSPLSLECTVEGTSNPNLYWYRQAAGRGLQLLFYSVGIGQISSEVPQNLSASRPQDRQFILSSKKLLLSDSGFYLCAWSWTANTEAFFGQGTRLTVV.